These 11 T cell receptor beta chains were sequenced from one sample in a study of cytomegalovirus exposure and HLA in healthy donors. Primers included in the PCR were 60 Vbeta and 13 Jbeta primers. Assay: immunoSEQ multiplex PCR; the TCRdb copy retains only in-frame clones and omits some. The sample has 150,000 to 200,000 clones, roughly an eighth seen once. Sequenced sample: PBMCs. The receptors shown here come from a man aged 45-60 years in good health and CMV-seropositive.

In its sample, this clone was seen a few times. The genes are TRBV4-2 and TRBJ2-3; 11 positions agree with TRBD1. Germline V CDR1 and CDR2: LGHNA, YNFKEQ. CDR3 length: 15 amino acids. With V trimmed by 6 bases and J by 5 bases, 7 bases remained unmatched. The CDR3 is CASSGGTGGLDTQYF. CDR3 DNA sequence: TGTGCCAGCAGTGGGGGGACAGGGGGTCTAGATACGCAGTATTTT.

This clone was seen a handful of times. The genes are TRBV5-4 and TRBJ1-3, with 9 nucleotides matching TRBD1. V shed 3 bases, J shed 4 bases, and the junction held 2 bases outside the gene matches. The CDR3 contains 14 residues. The germline CDR1 and CDR2 sequences are SGHNT and YYREEE (reference sequence). Written as DNA, the CDR3 is TGTGCCAGCAGCTCGGGACAGGGAGGAAACACCATATATTTT. This sequence encodes CASSSGQGGNTIYF.

The chain carries TRBV27 and TRBJ2-1; no clear D. Trimming took off 8 bases at V and 10 bases at J, with 12 bases between the two ends. Germline CDR1 MNHEY, CDR2 SMNVEV (reference sequence). This CDR3 region has 11 residues. The CDR3 coding sequence is TGTGCCAGCGGTCTTATCAGGGAGCAGTTCTTC. It codes for CASGLIREQFF.

There are a few counts of this clone. The genes are TRBV5-1 and TRBJ2-5, with D maybe TRBD2 (5 bases). The V gene's germline CDR1 is SGHRS and CDR2 YFSETQ. The CDR3 runs to 16 residues. Trimming stripped 0 bases from V and 3 bases from J, with 15 bases between. CDR3 nucleotide sequence: TGCGCCAGCAGCTTGGCTAGCCGGCTTGGGGAAGAGACCCAGTACTTC. It yields the protein CASSLASRLGEETQYF.

This clone has only a few counts. The V gene is TRBV2, the J gene TRBJ2-1; D is undetermined. The V gene's germline CDR1 is SNHLY and CDR2 FYNNEI. The ends were cut back, 3 bases at V and 4 bases at J, with 4 bases in the middle. The CDR3 covers 12 residues. This CDR3 is CASSERYNEQFF. CDR3 coding DNA: TGTGCCAGCAGTGAGCGGTACAATGAGCAGTTCTTC.

In this sample, this clone turned up a few times. This chain connects TRBV28 to TRBJ2-5; 8 bases map to TRBD1. The V gene end was trimmed by 3 bases and the J gene end by 1 base; junction bases not matched to a gene: 4. The germline CDR1 and CDR2 sequences are MDHEN and SYDVKM. The CDR3 length is 15 residues. Written as DNA, the CDR3 is TGTGCCAGCAGTTTGCCAGGGGGCATCCAAGAGACCCAGTACTTC. Encoded protein: CASSLPGGIQETQYF. Full variable domain (outside the CDR3, taken from reference TRBV28 and TRBJ2-5): DVKVTQSSRYLVKRTGEKVFLECVQDMDHENMFWYRQDPGLGLRLIYFSYDVKMKEKGDIPEGYSVSREKKERFSLILESASTNQTSMYLCASSLPGGIQETQYFGPGTRLLVL.

V is TRBV7-9 and J is TRBJ2-5; 11 nucleotides line up with TRBD2. This CDR3 has 15 residues. Germline CDR1 reads SEHNR; CDR2 reads FQNEAQ (reference sequence). As DNA, the CDR3 is TGTGCGTCGGGACTAGCGGTACGGGCCGGGGAGACCCAGTACTTC. Protein product: CASGLAVRAGETQYF.

The genes are TRBV2 and TRBJ1-5; D remains ambiguous. The V gene lost 5 bases and the J gene lost 4 bases, with 12 bases spanning the gap. Germline V gene sequence: CDR1 SNHLY, CDR2 FYNNEI. The CDR3 has 14 residues. CDR3 in amino acids: CASSRPGLNQPQHF. CDR3 coding DNA: TGTGCCAGCAGTCGGCCTGGACTTAATCAGCCCCAGCATTTT. The whole variable domain, filled in from reference TRBV2 and TRBJ1-5, reads EPEVTQTPSHQVTQMGQEVILRCVPISNHLYFYWYRQILGQKVEFLVSFYNNEISEKSEIFDDQFSVERPDGSNFTLKIRSTKLEDSAMYFCASSRPGLNQPQHFGDGTRLSIL.

This clone has only a few counts. The chain is built from TRBV19 and TRBJ1-1, with 7 bases identical to TRBD1. The V gene end was trimmed by 10 bases and the J gene end by 4 bases; junction bases not matched to a gene: 12. CDR3 size: 14 residues. Germline assignment: CDR1 LNHDA and CDR2 SQIVND (reference sequence). The CDR3 coding sequence is TGTGCCACCAGCCAGGGGGTTATGGCCACTGAAGCTTTCTTT. Its translation is CATSQGVMATEAFF.

This clone appeared a few times. The chain couples TRBV7-6 to TRBJ2-1; a weak D match, TRBD2 (6 bases). Trimming took 5 bases from V and 8 from J, leaving 22 bases between them. This CDR3 is 16 amino acids long. From germline, CDR1 is SGHVS and CDR2 FNYEAQ. CDR3 sequence: CASSPRDFTGVDEQFF. Here the CDR3 DNA reads TGTGCCAGCAGCCCCAGGGACTTTACGGGGGTGGATGAGCAGTTCTTC.

The chain links TRBV28 to TRBJ1-3; 10 positions agree with TRBD1. CDR1 is MDHEN, CDR2 SYDVKM, per germline. This CDR3 contains 14 residues. V dropped 3 bases and J dropped 7; count of bases not matched to a gene: 3. CDR3 in amino acids: CASSFRTGGNTIYF. Here the CDR3 DNA reads TGTGCCAGCAGTTTTAGGACAGGGGGGAACACCATATATTTT.